This TCR beta chain comes out of a study of CD8 T cells in ankylosing spondylitis. This clonotype has a handful of counts. TCRdb analysed the 5' RACE reads with MiXCR anew, one entry per CDR3 protein. The sample has about 130,000 distinct CDR3 sequences; 7% to 8% are singletons. The germline gives CDR1 DFQATT, CDR2 SNEGSKA (reference sequence). Trimming took 6 bases from V and 2 from J, leaving 9 bases between them. CDR3 length equals 12 residues. Sequencing used blood, either unsorted or a sorted T cell fraction (not recorded which). This sequence joins TRBV20-1 and TRBJ2-3; the D is unclear. The receptor's source is a female donor with ankylosing spondylitis or in good health (not recorded which). The CDR3 DNA reads as TGCAGTGCCCCTAGAAACACAGATACGCAGTATTTT. Translating gives CSAPRNTDTQYF.